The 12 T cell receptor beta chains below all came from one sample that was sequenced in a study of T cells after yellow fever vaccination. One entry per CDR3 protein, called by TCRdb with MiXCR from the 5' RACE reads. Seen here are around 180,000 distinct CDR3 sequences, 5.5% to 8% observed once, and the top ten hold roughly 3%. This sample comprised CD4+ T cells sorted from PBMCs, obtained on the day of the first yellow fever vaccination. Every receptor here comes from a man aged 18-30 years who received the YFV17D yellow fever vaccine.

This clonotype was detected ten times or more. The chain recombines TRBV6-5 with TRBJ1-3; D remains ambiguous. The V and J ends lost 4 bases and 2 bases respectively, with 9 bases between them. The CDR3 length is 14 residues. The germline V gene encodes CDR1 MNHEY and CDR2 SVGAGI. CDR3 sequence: CASSWVAAGNTIYF. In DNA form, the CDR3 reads TGTGCCAGCAGTTGGGTAGCGGCTGGAAACACCATATATTTT.

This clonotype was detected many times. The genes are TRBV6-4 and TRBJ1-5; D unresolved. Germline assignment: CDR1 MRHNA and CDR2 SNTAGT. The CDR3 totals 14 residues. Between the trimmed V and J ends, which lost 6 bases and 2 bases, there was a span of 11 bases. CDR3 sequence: CASSGEAGNQPQHF. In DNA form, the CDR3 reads TGTGCCAGCAGCGGGGAAGCAGGCAATCAGCCCCAGCATTTT.

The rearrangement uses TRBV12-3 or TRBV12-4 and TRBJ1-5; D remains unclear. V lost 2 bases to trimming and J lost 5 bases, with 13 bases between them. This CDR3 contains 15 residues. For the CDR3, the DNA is TGTGCCAGCAGTTTAAGGCAAGTCCCCTATCAGCCCCAGCATTTT. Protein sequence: CASSLRQVPYQPQHF.

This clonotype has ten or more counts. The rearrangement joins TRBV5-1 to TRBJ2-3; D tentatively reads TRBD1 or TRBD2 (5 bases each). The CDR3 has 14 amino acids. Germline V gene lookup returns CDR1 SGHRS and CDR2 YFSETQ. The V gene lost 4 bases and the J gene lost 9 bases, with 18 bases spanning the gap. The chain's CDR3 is CASSPSSGGGTQYF. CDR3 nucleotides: TGCGCCAGCAGCCCTTCCAGCGGTGGGGGAACGCAGTATTTT.

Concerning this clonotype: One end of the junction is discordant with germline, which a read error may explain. As DNA, the CDR3 is TGCTGTGCCCAAGCTCCCCAGGGGGCTGGCGCCAAAAACATTCAGTACTTC. This gives the protein CCAQAPQGAGAKNIQYF. The chain is built from TRBV20-1 and TRBJ2-4; 8 bases map to TRBD1. There are 17 residues in the CDR3. Germline-derived CDR1 and CDR2 are DFQATT and SNEGSKA (reference sequence).

This chain's CDR3 is CASGASVIETQYF. CDR3 bases: TGTGCTAGTGGTGCCAGTGTCATCGAGACCCAGTACTTC. The chain joins TRBV12-5 to TRBJ2-5; D remains ambiguous. The CDR3 length is 13 residues. Between the trimmed V and J ends, which lost 5 bases and 5 bases, there was a span of 12 bases. From germline, CDR1 is LGHNT and CDR2 FRNRAP.

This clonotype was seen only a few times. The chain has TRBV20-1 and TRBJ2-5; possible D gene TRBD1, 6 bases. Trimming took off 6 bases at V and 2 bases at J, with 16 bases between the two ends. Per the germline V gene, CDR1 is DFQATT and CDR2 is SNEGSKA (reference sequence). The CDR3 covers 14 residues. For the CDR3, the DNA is TGCAGTGCGAGACAGGCGATGTTACAAGAGACCCAGTACTTC. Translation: CSARQAMLQETQYF.

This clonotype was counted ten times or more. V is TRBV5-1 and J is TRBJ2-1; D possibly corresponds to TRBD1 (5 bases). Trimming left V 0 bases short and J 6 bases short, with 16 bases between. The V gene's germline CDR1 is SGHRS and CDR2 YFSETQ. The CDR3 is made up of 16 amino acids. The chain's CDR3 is CASSLAEQGRANEQFF. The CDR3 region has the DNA TGCGCCAGCAGCTTGGCCGAGCAGGGTCGAGCCAATGAGCAGTTCTTC. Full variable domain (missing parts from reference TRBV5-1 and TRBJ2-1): KAGVTQTPRYLIKTRGQQVTLSCSPISGHRSVSWYQQTPGQGLQFLFEYFSETQRNKGNFPGRFSGRQFSNSRSEMNVSTLELGDSALYLCASSLAEQGRANEQFFGPGTRLTVL.

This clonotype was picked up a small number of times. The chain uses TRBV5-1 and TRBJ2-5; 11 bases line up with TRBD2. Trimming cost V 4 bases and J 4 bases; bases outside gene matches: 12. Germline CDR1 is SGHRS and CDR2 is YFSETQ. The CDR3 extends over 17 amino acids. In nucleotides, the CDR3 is TGCGCCAGCAGCCCCTTTGCTAGCGGGGGGTTTGGAGAGACCCAGTACTTC. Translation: CASSPFASGGFGETQYF.

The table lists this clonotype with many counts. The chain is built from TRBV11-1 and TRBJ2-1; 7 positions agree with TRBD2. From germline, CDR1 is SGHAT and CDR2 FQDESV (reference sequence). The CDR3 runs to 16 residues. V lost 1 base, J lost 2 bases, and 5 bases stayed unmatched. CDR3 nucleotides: TGTGCCAGCAGCTTAGGTCCTAGCGGAACCTACAATGAGCAGTTCTTC. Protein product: CASSLGPSGTYNEQFF.

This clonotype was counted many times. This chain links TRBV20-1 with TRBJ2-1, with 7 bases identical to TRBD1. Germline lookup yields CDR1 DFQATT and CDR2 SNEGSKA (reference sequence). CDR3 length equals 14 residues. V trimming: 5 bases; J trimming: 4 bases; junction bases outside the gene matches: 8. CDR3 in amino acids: CSARGGQTYNEQFF. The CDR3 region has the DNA TGCAGTGCTCGAGGGGGACAGACGTACAATGAGCAGTTCTTC.

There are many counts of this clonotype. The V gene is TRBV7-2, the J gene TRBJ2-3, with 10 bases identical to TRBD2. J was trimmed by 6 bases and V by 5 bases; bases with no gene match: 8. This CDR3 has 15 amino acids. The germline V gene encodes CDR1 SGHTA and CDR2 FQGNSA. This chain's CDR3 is CASSLQRGGWDTQYF. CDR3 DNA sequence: TGTGCCAGCAGCCTCCAGCGGGGGGGCTGGGATACGCAGTATTTT. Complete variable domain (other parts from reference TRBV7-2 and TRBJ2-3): GAGVSQSPSNKVTEKGKDVELRCDPISGHTALYWYRQSLGQGLEFLIYFQGNSAPDKSGLPSDRFSAERTGGSVSTLTIQRTQQEDSAVYLCASSLQRGGWDTQYFGPGTRLTVL.